This TCR beta chain was sequenced in a study of vaccination effects on CD4 cells after COVID-19. Looking at the study overall: The study sampled a couple of convalescent patients 16 days and one week before vaccination. Study outcomes and limitations: Clones arising from infection and from vaccination showed marked clonal contraction late after vaccination.

The CDR3 covers 14 residues. Germline values: CDR1 DFQATT, CDR2 SNEGSKA (reference sequence). V shed 3 bases and J 7 bases; nucleotides not matched to a gene: 6. On this clone: The antigen is unknown.

The data were produced by immunoSEQ multiplex PCR, yet TCRdb's version contains in-frame clones alone and is incomplete. The data show approximately 22,000 clones, with 75% to 85% seen just once and less than 45% held by the top ten. Sequencing was preceded by expansion of antigen-specific CD4+ T cells with viral peptide pools in the ViraFEST assay. Following culture for about 11 days, CD4+ T cells were isolated. A PCR test confirmed that the person had SARS-CoV-2 infection between March and December 2020. Wells containing a few million PBMC each were cultured with around 9.1 IU/ml IL-2 and about 9.6 ug/ml peptides.

This TCR came from a human donor who had a prior SARS-CoV-2 infection. This chain joins TRBV20-1 and TRBJ2-3, with TRBD2 matching 11 bases. The sample here was CD4+ T cells from PBMCs cultured with a peptide pool, taken before COVID-19 vaccination. CDR3 coding DNA: TGCAGTGCTAGTTTTAGCGGGAGGGTGTATACGCAGTATTTT. Protein product: CSASFSGRVYTQYF.